These 21 T cell receptor beta chains were sequenced from one sample in a study of neurological immune-mediated disorders. TCRdb reprocessed the 5' RACE reads with MiXCR, giving one entry per CDR3 protein. The sample contains around 66,000 distinct CDR3 sequences, 4% to 6% of which appear only once. The sample taken for sequencing was PBMCs. The receptors originated from a woman aged 25-40 years with multiple sclerosis.

A few counts support this clonotype. This chain joins TRBV20-1 and TRBJ2-1; 9 bases agree with TRBD2. Germline loops: CDR1 DFQATT, CDR2 SNEGSKA (reference sequence). With V trimmed by 3 bases and J by 0 bases, 3 bases remained unmatched. The CDR3 is made up of 15 amino acids. CDR3 nucleotide sequence: TGCAGTGCTAGTGGGCGGGGGGGCTCCTACAATGAGCAGTTCTTC. Protein: CSASGRGGSYNEQFF.

This clonotype was found many times. CDR3 sequence reads: CASSHPTVSTDTQYF. The CDR3 nucleotides are TGTGCCAGCTCACACCCGACAGTTAGCACAGATACGCAGTATTTT. J is TRBJ2-3 and V is TRBV18; tentatively, D is TRBD1 (5 bases). Trimming pared 4 bases from V and 0 bases from J, leaving 11 bases between. The germline CDR1 and CDR2 sequences are KGHSH and LQKENI. The CDR3 has 15 amino acids. Drawing the rest from reference TRBV18 and TRBJ2-3, the complete variable domain is NAGVMQNPRHLVRRRGQEARLRCSPMKGHSHVYWYRQLPEEGLKFMVYLQKENIIDESGMPKERFSAEFPKEGPSILRIQQVVRGDSAAYFCASSHPTVSTDTQYFGPGTRLTVL.

This clonotype was counted ten times or more. The rearrangement joins TRBV20-1 to TRBJ2-7; tentatively, D is TRBD1 (6 bases). Trimming stripped 5 bases from V and 7 bases from J, with 18 bases between. The CDR3 has 13 amino acids. Germline V gene data show CDR1 as DFQATT and CDR2 as SNEGSKA (reference sequence). The CDR3 is CSAFGTLFGEQYF. CDR3 sequence (DNA): TGCAGTGCTTTCGGGACACTCTTTGGGGAGCAGTACTTC.

There are many counts of this clonotype. The rearrangement joins TRBV5-1 to TRBJ2-1, with 15 bases matching TRBD2. In germline, CDR1 is SGHRS, CDR2 YFSETQ. The trim removed 4 bases at V and 8 bases at J, leaving 4 bases unmatched. CDR3 length equals 15 residues. The CDR3 bases are TGCGCCAGCAGCACGGGACTAGCGGGAGGTCATGAGCAGTTCTTC. Translated, it gives CASSTGLAGGHEQFF.

This clonotype showed up many times. This chain links TRBV12-3 or TRBV12-4 with TRBJ2-5; 8 bases align to TRBD2. V shed 6 bases and J 1 base; nucleotides not matched to a gene: 7. This CDR3 spans 15 amino acids. This chain's CDR3 is CASRPSGGSQETQYF. The CDR3 DNA reads as TGTGCCAGCAGACCAAGCGGGGGCAGCCAAGAGACCCAGTACTTC.

This clonotype was seen repeatedly, ten times or more. This chain joins TRBV6-1 and TRBJ2-3, with D uncertain. V shed 8 bases and J shed 3 bases, with 9 bases lying between them. The V gene's germline CDR1 is MNHNS and CDR2 SASEGT. The length of the CDR3 is 12 residues. This CDR3 is CASELVTDTQYF. In DNA, the CDR3 is TGTGCCAGCGAGCTAGTGACAGATACGCAGTATTTT.

This clonotype occurred a few times. V usage is TRBV7-8 and J usage is TRBJ1-5, with 8 bases fitting TRBD1. The CDR3 length is 17 residues. J lost 4 bases, V lost 5 bases, and 13 bases had no gene match. Germline V gene sequence: CDR1 SGHVS, CDR2 FQNEAQ. CDR3 residues: CASSQYPGQAHNQPQHF. In DNA, the CDR3 is TGTGCCAGCAGCCAGTACCCGGGACAGGCCCATAATCAGCCCCAGCATTTT.

The gene calls are TRBV20-1 and TRBJ2-1, with 9 positions matching TRBD2. This CDR3 spans 15 amino acids. Trimming at V came to 2 bases and at J to 2 bases, leaving 4 bases not matched to a gene. The germline CDR1 and CDR2 sequences are DFQATT and SNEGSKA (reference sequence). The CDR3 spells CSARSLAGAYNEQFF. For the CDR3, the DNA is TGCAGTGCTAGATCATTAGCGGGGGCCTACAATGAGCAGTTCTTC.

There are many counts of this clonotype. The chain is built from TRBV6-4 and TRBJ2-1; D uncertain. Germline V lookup: CDR1 MRHNA, CDR2 SNTAGT. The CDR3 totals 16 residues. V was clipped by 3 bases and J by 4 bases, with 16 bases between them. Here the CDR3 reads CASSEGWAGGYNEQFF. The CDR3 nucleotides read TGTGCCAGCAGTGAAGGGTGGGCCGGTGGTTACAATGAGCAGTTCTTC.

This clonotype was detected many times. The genes are TRBV7-3 and TRBJ1-1; D not certain. The V gene's germline CDR1 is SGHTA and CDR2 FQGTGA. This CDR3 comprises 14 residues. V gave up 2 bases and J gave up 0 bases, with 7 bases separating them. CDR3 in DNA: TGTGCCAGCAGCTTAGGGTCCATGAACACTGAAGCTTTCTTT. It translates to CASSLGSMNTEAFF. Full variable domain (remainder filled in from reference TRBV7-3 and TRBJ1-1): GAGVSQTPSNKVTEKGKYVELRCDPISGHTALYWYRQSLGQGPEFLIYFQGTGAADDSGLPNDRFFAVRPEGSVSTLKIQRTERGDSAVYLCASSLGSMNTEAFFGQGTRLTVV.

By proportion, this clonotype is medium-sized. The chain combines TRBV20-1 with TRBJ1-5, with D uncertain. CDR1 DFQATT and CDR2 SNEGSKA come from the germline V gene (reference sequence). The CDR3 is 12 residues long. Trimming left V 2 bases short and J 5 bases short, with 7 bases between. The DNA of the CDR3 is TGCAGTGCTAGAAGTGGCGATCAGCCCCAGCATTTT. It encodes CSARSGDQPQHF.

This clonotype was seen at least ten times. This chain links TRBV9 with TRBJ2-1; the D gene is possibly TRBD1 (6 bases). Trimming took 4 bases from V and 10 from J, leaving 18 bases between them. This CDR3 contains 14 residues. Germline assignment: CDR1 SGDLS and CDR2 YYNGEE. CDR3 residues: CASSLWSGVREQFF. The CDR3 DNA is TGTGCCAGCAGCCTTTGGTCAGGGGTGAGGGAGCAGTTCTTC.

This clonotype came up a few times. A junction end diverges from the germline sequence, so it may reflect a read error. This chain links TRBV7-2 with TRBJ1-6; a possible D gene is TRBD1 (5 bases). CDR3 length: 15 amino acids. The germline CDR1 and CDR2 sequences are SGHTA and FQGNSA. The DNA for the CDR3 is TGTGCCAGCAGCTGGGGGACCGGCCGTAGTTCACCCCTCAACTTT. Residues: CASSWGTGRSSPLNF.

This clonotype has a count of ten or more. The J gene is TRBJ2-1, the V gene TRBV6-6; no firm D call. V gave up 5 bases and J gave up 5 bases, with 13 bases separating them. The CDR3 covers 14 residues. Germline lookup yields CDR1 MNHNY and CDR2 SVGAGI (reference sequence). CDR3 coding DNA: TGTGCCAGCAGTACAGCCCATACTAACAATGAGCAGTTCTTC. Protein sequence: CASSTAHTNNEQFF.

By share of the sample, this clonotype is medium-sized. This chain connects TRBV20-1 to TRBJ2-7, with 8 bases fitting TRBD2. This CDR3 contains 13 residues. Trimming removed 3 bases from V and 2 bases from J; junction bases left unmatched: 3. The germline V gene has CDR1 DFQATT and CDR2 SNEGSKA (reference sequence). CDR3 protein: CSASSGEPYEQYF. CDR3 in DNA: TGCAGTGCTAGTAGCGGGGAGCCCTACGAGCAGTACTTC.

A remark on this clonotype: At one boundary the junction diverges from the germline segment, which might be a read error. The chain couples TRBV15 to TRBJ1-6; the D gene is possibly TRBD1 (6 bases). This CDR3 region has 18 residues. CDR1 is LNHNV and CDR2 is YYDKDF in the germline V gene (reference sequence). The CDR3 DNA reads as TGTGCCACCAGCAGAGTGGCGTACACAGGGAGTTATAATTCACCCCTCAACTTT. This gives the protein CATSRVAYTGSYNSPLNF. Together with reference TRBV15 and TRBJ1-6, the CDR3 gives the full variable domain: DAMVIQNPRYQVTQFGKPVTLSCSQTLNHNVMYWYQQKSSQAPKLLFHYYDKDFNNEADTPDNFQSRRPNTSFCFLDIRSPGLGDTAMYLCATSRVAYTGSYNSPLNFGNGTRLTVT.

This clonotype was seen ten or more times. The chain employs TRBV20-1 and TRBJ2-5, with 7 bases that match TRBD2. CDR1 DFQATT and CDR2 SNEGSKA come from the germline V gene (reference sequence). V shed 0 bases, J shed 2 bases, and the junction held 9 bases outside the gene matches. The CDR3 totals 16 residues. The DNA for the CDR3 is TGCAGTGCTAGAGAGGGAGGGGCGGGATGGCAAGAGACCCAGTACTTC. This translates into CSAREGGAGWQETQYF.

This clonotype was detected ten times or more. The chain uses TRBV4-1 and TRBJ2-3; 7 bases map to TRBD2. Germline loops: CDR1 MGHRA, CDR2 YSYEKL. V trimming: 0 bases; J trimming: 0 bases; junction bases outside the gene matches: 6. The CDR3 spans 17 residues. CDR3 region: CASSQDGAGVSTDTQYF. CDR3 bases: TGCGCCAGCAGCCAAGATGGGGCGGGGGTAAGCACAGATACGCAGTATTTT.

V usage is TRBV5-5 and J usage is TRBJ2-1; D might be TRBD1 or TRBD2, each matching 5 bases. Germline V CDR1 and CDR2: SGHKS, YYEKEE (reference sequence). The CDR3 is made up of 17 amino acids. V lost 0 bases and J lost 4, with 17 bases in between. The DNA of the CDR3 is TGTGCCAGCAGCTTGGCCGGGGTGGGGCCCCCTTACAATGAGCAGTTCTTC. It translates to CASSLAGVGPPYNEQFF.

The table lists this clonotype with many counts. V and J are TRBV7-9 and TRBJ1-4, with 9 bases that match TRBD1. The CDR3 consists of 15 residues. V shed 5 bases and J 7 bases; nucleotides not matched to a gene: 8. Germline CDR1 SEHNR, CDR2 FQNEAQ (reference sequence). The CDR3 DNA follows: TGTGCCAGCAGCAAAGGGACAGGGAGAGGTGAAAAACTGTTTTTT. Translating it yields CASSKGTGRGEKLFF.

This clonotype was detected only once. A much larger clone sits a single nucleotide away, making a read error possible. The chain links TRBV5-1 to TRBJ1-4; no definite D call. Trimming pared 4 bases from V and 7 bases from J, leaving 14 bases between. Germline lookup yields CDR1 SGHRS and CDR2 YFSETQ. The CDR3 loop spans 14 amino acids. The CDR3 sequence is CASSEGTAGEKLFF. CDR3 DNA sequence: TGCGCCAGCAGCGAGGGCACGGCTGGTGAAAAACTGTTTTTT. The whole variable domain, filled in from reference TRBV5-1 and TRBJ1-4, reads KAGVTQTPRYLIKTRGQQVTLSCSPISGHRSVSWYQQTPGQGLQFLFEYFSETQRNKGNFPGRFSGRQFSNSRSEMNVSTLELGDSALYLCASSEGTAGEKLFFGSGTQLSVL.